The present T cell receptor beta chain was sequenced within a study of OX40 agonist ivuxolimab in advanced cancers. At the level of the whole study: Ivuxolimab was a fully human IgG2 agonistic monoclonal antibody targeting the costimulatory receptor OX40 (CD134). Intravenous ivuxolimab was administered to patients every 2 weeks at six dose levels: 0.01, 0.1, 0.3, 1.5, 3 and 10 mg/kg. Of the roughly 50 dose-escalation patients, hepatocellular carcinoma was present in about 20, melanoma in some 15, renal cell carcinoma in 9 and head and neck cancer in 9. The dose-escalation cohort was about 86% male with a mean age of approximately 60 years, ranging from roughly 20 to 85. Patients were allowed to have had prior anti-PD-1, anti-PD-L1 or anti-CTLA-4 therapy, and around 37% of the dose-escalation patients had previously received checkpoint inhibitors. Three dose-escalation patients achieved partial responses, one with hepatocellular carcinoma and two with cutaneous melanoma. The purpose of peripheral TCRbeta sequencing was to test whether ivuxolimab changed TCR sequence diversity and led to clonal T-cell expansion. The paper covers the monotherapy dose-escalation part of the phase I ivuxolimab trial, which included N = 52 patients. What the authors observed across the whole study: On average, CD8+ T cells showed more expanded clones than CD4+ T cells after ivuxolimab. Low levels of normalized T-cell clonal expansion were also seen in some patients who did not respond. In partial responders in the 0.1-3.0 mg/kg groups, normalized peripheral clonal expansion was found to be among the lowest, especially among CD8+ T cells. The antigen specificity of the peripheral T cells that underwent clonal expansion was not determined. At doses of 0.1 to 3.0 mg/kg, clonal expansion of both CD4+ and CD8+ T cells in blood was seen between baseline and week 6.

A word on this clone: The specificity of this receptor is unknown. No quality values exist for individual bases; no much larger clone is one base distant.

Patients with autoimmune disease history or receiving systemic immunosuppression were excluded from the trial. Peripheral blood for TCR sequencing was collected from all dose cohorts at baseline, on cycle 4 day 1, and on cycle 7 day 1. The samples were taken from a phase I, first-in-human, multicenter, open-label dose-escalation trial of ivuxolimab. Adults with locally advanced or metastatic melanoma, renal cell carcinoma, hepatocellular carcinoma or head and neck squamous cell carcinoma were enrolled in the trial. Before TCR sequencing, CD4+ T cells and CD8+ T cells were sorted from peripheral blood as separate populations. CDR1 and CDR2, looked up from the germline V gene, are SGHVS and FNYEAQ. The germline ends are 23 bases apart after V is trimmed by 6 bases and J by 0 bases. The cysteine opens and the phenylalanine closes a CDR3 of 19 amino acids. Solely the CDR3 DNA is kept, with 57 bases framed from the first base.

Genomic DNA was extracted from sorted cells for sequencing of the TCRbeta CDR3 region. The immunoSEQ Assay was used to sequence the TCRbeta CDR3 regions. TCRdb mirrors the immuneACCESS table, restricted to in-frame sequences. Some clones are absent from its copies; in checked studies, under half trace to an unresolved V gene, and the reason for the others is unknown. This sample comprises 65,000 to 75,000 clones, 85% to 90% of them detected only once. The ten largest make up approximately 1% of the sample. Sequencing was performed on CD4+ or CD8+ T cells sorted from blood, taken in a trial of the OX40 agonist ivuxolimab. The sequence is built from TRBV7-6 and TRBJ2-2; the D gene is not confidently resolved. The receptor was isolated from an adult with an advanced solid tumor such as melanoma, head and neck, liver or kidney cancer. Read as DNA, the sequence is TGTGCCAGCAGTTTAAGACCCGCCTCGGCCGGATCGAACACCGGGGAGCTGTTTTTT. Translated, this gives CASSLRPASAGSNTGELFF.